This TCR beta chain was profiled in a study of memory CD4+ T cells and cytomegalovirus serostatus (dated by TCRdb to the late 2010s). General notes on the study: The approximately 35 healthy Belgian adults in the cohort included 9 who were CMV seropositive and approximately 25 who were CMV seronegative. To replicate a published TCR-based CMV serostatus classifier, the study sequenced CD4+ memory TCRbeta repertoires from a Belgian cohort whose cytomegalovirus serostatus was known. The paper as a whole reports these results and caveats: Among the 160 or so previously reported CMV-associated TCRbeta sequences, 67 showed up in the CD4+ memory repertoires, with each one found in between one and five individuals. For predicting CMV serostatus, the median bootstrapped AUC was about 0.95 using the original framework and roughly 0.92 using a US-trained random forest. The results were interpreted as suggesting that the CMV-associated TCR signature is mostly present in the CD4+ memory repertoire. Only CD4+CD45RO+ memory cells were sequenced, in contrast to the original study, in which naive and memory CD4+ and CD8+ populations were covered. On the Belgian cohort, the classifier based on the original framework reached a median bootstrapped AUC of 0.95, with a 95% CI of 0.76-1.00.

About this clone itself: Its cognate antigen has yet to be identified. Base qualities are not recorded, but no much larger clone differs from it by a single base.

Single viable CD3+CD4+CD8-CD45RO+ cells were sorted as memory CD4+ T cells on a FACSAria II. CMV serostatus was determined using a Roche Elecsys assay that detects serum IgG against CMV pp150, pp28, p38 and p52. After the samples were thawed, total CD4+ T cells were enriched through positive selection using CD4 magnetic microbeads. Samples originated from another study that specifically interrogated the CD4+ T cell memory repertoire. Peripheral blood mononuclear cells were isolated and cryopreserved according to standard operating procedures, and serum was kept at -80 degrees C. Staining used CD3-PerCP (BW264/56), CD4-APC (RPA-T4), CD45RO-PE (UCHT1) and CD8-Pacific Orange (3B5) antibodies, with Sytox blue excluding non-viable cells. At the junction V is shortened by 7 bases and J by 4 bases, with 19 bases in between. CDR1 and CDR2 were assigned from the germline V gene as MDHEN and SYDVKM. Spanning cysteine to phenylalanine, the CDR3 consists of 16 amino acids. The DNA shown is the 48-base CDR3, in frame from base 1.

Genomic DNA was extracted from sorted cells with the Quick-DNA Microprep Kit. Amplification of TCRbeta DNA was done with the immunoSEQ hsTCRbeta kit, following the protocol from the manufacturer. TCRbeta libraries were sequenced on an Illumina MiSeq instrument. The paper's data handling went like this. Removing out-of-frame sequences left about 2,300,000 distinct TCRbeta sequences, an average of roughly 67,000 per individual. Each individual was scored by the count of 150 or so previously reported CMV-associated TCRbeta sequences and the total productive distinct TCRbeta count. A beta-binomial model was reimplemented in Python, and scikit-learn random forests with default parameters were trained on data from the US cohort. Classifier performance on the Belgian cohort was summarized as median AUC with percentile confidence intervals over 10,000 bootstrap iterations. TCRdb took over this immuneACCESS table, retaining in-frame rearrangements with V and J assigned. Such tables are incomplete; in checked studies, under half of the missing clones stem from an unresolved V gene, and the remainder is unexplained. V and J calls and clone size are as listed in that table; D and trimming were resolved from the DNA. This sample comprises 75,000 to 90,000 clones, over 80% of them detected only once. The ten biggest clones cover around 0.73% of the sample.

The chain joins TRBV28 to TRBJ1-4; the D gene is perhaps TRBD1, from 5 matching bases. The receptor comes from an adult in good health and CMV-seronegative. Sequenced sample: memory CD4+ T cells from blood. CDR3 reads: CASIGWGGDDNEKLFF. In nucleotide form, the sequence is TGTGCCAGCATCGGATGGGGGGGGGACGATAATGAAAAACTGTTTTTT.